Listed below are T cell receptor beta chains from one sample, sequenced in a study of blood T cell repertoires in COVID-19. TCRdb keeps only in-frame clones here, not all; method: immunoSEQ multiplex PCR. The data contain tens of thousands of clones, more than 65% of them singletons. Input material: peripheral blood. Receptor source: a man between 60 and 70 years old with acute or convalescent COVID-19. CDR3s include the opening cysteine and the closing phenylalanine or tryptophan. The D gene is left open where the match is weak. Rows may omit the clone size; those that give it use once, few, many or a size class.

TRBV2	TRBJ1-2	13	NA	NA	TGTGCCAGCAGTGACCGGGGAATCTATGGCTACACCTTC	CASSDRGIYGYTF
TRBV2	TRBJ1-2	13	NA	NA	TGTGCCAGCAGTGAAGCGGGACTTTATGGCTACACCTTC	CASSEAGLYGYTF
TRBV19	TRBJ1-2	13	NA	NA	TGTGCCAGTAGTATATCCCCGGTGAGTGGCTACACCTTC	CASSISPVSGYTF
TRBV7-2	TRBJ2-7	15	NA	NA	TGTGCCAGCAGCTTAGGATCAGGGGTTCAGTACGAGCAGTACTTC	CASSLGSGVQYEQYF
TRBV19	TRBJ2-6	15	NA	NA	TGTGCCAGTAGTATACAGGGGACTGGGGCCAACGTCCTGACTTTC	CASSIQGTGANVLTF
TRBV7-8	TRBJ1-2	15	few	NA	TGTGCCAGCAGCCCAATCGGGGGGCAGGCGTTTGGCTACACCTTC	CASSPIGGQAFGYTF
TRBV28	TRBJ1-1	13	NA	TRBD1	TGTGCCAGCAGACGACAGGGTGCCCCTGAAGCTTTCTTT	CASRRQGAPEAFF
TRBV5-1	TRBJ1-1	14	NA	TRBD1	TGCGCCAGCAGCTGGGGGACAGGACGGACTGAAGCTTTCTTT	CASSWGTGRTEAFF
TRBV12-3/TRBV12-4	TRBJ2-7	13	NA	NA	TGTGCCAGCAGTTTAAATAAGGACAGCCAACAGTACTTC	CASSLNKDSQQYF
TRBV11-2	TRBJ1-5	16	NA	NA	TGTGCCAGCAGCCGGCGGGGGGACGGGGGCAATCAGCCCCAGCATTTT	CASSRRGDGGNQPQHF
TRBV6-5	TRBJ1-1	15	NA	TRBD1	TGTGCCAGTAGGCGCGGACAGGAAATGAACACTGAAGCTTTCTTT	CASRRGQEMNTEAFF
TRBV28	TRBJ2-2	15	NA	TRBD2	TGTGCCAGCAAACTAGCGGGGGGATTTGCCGGGGAGCTGTTTTTT	CASKLAGGFAGELFF
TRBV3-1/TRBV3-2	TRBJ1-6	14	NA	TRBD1	TGTGCCAGCAGCCAGACAGGGGCTAATTCACCCCTCCACTTT	CASSQTGANSPLHF
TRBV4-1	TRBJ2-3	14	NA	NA	TGCGCCAGCAGCCAAGTGCCGGGTGCAGATACGCAGTATTTT	CASSQVPGADTQYF
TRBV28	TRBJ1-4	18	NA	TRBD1	TGTGCCAGCAGTTTATGGACAGGGGCCAGCGTAGCTAATGAAAAACTGTTTTTT	CASSLWTGASVANEKLFF
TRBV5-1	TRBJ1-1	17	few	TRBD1	TGCGCCAGCAGCTTACCCCGCACAGGGGTATGGCACACTGAAGCTTTCTTT	CASSLPRTGVWHTEAFF
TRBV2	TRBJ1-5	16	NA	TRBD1	TGTGCCAGCAGTGAAGCCGGGACAGAACGCAATCAGCCCCAGCATTTT	CASSEAGTERNQPQHF
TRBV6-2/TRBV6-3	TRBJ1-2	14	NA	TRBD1	TGTGCCAGCAGTACCAACAGGGGGATCTATGGCTACACCTTC	CASSTNRGIYGYTF
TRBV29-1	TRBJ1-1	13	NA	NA	TGCAGCGTAGAACGCGAGTACAACACTGAAGCTTTCTTT	CSVEREYNTEAFF
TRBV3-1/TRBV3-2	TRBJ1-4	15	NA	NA	TGTGCCAGCAGAAACAGGGAGGGGACTAATGAAAAACTGTTTTTT	CASRNREGTNEKLFF
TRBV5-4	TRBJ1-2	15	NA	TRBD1	TGTGCCAGCAGCGGGCGGACAGGGCCTAACTATGGCTACACCTTC	CASSGRTGPNYGYTF
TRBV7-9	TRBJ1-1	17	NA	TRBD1	TGTGCCAGCAGCCGGGGACAGGTTGGGTTTATGAACACTGAAGCTTTCTTT	CASSRGQVGFMNTEAFF
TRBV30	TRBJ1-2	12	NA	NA	TGTGCCTGGAGCGGGGGGAGGTATGGCTACACCTTC	CAWSGGRYGYTF
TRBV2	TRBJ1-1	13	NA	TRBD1	TGTGCCAGCAGCCGACAGGGACAAACTGAAGCTTTCTTT	CASSRQGQTEAFF
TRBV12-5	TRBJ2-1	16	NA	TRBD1	TGTGCTAGTGGTTTGTTTCGGGGACAGGGGGTCAATGAGCAGTTCTTC	CASGLFRGQGVNEQFF
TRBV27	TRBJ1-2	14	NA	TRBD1	TGTGCCAGCAGTTCCCGGGACAGTCTCTATGGCTACACCTTC	CASSSRDSLYGYTF
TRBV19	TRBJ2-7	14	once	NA	TGTGCCAGTAGCCAGACTTCAGGGTCCTACGAGCAGTACTTC	CASSQTSGSYEQYF
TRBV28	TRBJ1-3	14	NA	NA	TGTGCCAGCAGTTCCACTGCCGGGGGAAACACCATATATTTT	CASSSTAGGNTIYF
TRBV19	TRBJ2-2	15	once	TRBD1	TGTGCCAGTAAACGGACAGGGGGCGACACCGGGGAGCTGTTTTTT	CASKRTGGDTGELFF
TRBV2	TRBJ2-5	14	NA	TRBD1	TGTGCCAGCAGGAAGGACAGGGGGCAAGAGACCCAGTACTTC	CASRKDRGQETQYF
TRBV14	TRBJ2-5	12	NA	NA	TGTGCCAGCAGCCAAGATTCGGGTACCCAGTACTTC	CASSQDSGTQYF
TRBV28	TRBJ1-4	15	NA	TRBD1	TGTGCCAGCAGTCCACCGGGACAGGGACTTGAAAAACTGTTTTTT	CASSPPGQGLEKLFF
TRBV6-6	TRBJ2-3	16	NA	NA	TGTGCCAGCAGCCCCACAAGGGGCCCCCGATCGGATACGCAGTATTTT	CASSPTRGPRSDTQYF
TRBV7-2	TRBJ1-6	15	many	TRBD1	TGTGCCAGCAGACGTGACAGGGGGTACAATTCACCCCTCCACTTT	CASRRDRGYNSPLHF
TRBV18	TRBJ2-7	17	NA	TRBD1	TGTGCCAGCTCACCACTGGCCAGGACAGGGAATTCCTACGAGCAGTACTTC	CASSPLARTGNSYEQYF
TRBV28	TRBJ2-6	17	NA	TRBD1	TGTGCCAGCACCGAGATCTCGGACAGGCCTGGGGCCAACGTCCTGACTTTC	CASTEISDRPGANVLTF
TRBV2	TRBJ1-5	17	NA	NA	TGTGCCAGCAGTGTGGGGCGGGGACGCAAAAGCAATCAGCCCCAGCATTTT	CASSVGRGRKSNQPQHF
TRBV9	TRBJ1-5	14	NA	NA	TGTGCCAGCAGCCAAGACAGCCTCAATCAGCCCCAGCATTTT	CASSQDSLNQPQHF
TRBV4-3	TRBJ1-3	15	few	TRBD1	TGCGCCAGCAGCCAAGGTCGGACAGGGCGCAACACCATATATTTT	CASSQGRTGRNTIYF
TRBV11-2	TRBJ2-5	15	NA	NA	TGTGCCAGCAGCTCTCTAAGGGGGTACCAAGAGACCCAGTACTTC	CASSSLRGYQETQYF
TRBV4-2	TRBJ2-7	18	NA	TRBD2	TGTGCCAGCAGCCAGCCTGGGACTAGCGGGGGGCCCTCCTACGAGCAGTACTTC	CASSQPGTSGGPSYEQYF
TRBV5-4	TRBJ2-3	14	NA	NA	TGTGCCAGCAGCCACCCGGGTCACACAGATACGCAGTATTTT	CASSHPGHTDTQYF
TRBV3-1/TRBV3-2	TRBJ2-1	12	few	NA	TGTGCCAGCAGCCTAGACCCTAATGAGCAGTTCTTC	CASSLDPNEQFF